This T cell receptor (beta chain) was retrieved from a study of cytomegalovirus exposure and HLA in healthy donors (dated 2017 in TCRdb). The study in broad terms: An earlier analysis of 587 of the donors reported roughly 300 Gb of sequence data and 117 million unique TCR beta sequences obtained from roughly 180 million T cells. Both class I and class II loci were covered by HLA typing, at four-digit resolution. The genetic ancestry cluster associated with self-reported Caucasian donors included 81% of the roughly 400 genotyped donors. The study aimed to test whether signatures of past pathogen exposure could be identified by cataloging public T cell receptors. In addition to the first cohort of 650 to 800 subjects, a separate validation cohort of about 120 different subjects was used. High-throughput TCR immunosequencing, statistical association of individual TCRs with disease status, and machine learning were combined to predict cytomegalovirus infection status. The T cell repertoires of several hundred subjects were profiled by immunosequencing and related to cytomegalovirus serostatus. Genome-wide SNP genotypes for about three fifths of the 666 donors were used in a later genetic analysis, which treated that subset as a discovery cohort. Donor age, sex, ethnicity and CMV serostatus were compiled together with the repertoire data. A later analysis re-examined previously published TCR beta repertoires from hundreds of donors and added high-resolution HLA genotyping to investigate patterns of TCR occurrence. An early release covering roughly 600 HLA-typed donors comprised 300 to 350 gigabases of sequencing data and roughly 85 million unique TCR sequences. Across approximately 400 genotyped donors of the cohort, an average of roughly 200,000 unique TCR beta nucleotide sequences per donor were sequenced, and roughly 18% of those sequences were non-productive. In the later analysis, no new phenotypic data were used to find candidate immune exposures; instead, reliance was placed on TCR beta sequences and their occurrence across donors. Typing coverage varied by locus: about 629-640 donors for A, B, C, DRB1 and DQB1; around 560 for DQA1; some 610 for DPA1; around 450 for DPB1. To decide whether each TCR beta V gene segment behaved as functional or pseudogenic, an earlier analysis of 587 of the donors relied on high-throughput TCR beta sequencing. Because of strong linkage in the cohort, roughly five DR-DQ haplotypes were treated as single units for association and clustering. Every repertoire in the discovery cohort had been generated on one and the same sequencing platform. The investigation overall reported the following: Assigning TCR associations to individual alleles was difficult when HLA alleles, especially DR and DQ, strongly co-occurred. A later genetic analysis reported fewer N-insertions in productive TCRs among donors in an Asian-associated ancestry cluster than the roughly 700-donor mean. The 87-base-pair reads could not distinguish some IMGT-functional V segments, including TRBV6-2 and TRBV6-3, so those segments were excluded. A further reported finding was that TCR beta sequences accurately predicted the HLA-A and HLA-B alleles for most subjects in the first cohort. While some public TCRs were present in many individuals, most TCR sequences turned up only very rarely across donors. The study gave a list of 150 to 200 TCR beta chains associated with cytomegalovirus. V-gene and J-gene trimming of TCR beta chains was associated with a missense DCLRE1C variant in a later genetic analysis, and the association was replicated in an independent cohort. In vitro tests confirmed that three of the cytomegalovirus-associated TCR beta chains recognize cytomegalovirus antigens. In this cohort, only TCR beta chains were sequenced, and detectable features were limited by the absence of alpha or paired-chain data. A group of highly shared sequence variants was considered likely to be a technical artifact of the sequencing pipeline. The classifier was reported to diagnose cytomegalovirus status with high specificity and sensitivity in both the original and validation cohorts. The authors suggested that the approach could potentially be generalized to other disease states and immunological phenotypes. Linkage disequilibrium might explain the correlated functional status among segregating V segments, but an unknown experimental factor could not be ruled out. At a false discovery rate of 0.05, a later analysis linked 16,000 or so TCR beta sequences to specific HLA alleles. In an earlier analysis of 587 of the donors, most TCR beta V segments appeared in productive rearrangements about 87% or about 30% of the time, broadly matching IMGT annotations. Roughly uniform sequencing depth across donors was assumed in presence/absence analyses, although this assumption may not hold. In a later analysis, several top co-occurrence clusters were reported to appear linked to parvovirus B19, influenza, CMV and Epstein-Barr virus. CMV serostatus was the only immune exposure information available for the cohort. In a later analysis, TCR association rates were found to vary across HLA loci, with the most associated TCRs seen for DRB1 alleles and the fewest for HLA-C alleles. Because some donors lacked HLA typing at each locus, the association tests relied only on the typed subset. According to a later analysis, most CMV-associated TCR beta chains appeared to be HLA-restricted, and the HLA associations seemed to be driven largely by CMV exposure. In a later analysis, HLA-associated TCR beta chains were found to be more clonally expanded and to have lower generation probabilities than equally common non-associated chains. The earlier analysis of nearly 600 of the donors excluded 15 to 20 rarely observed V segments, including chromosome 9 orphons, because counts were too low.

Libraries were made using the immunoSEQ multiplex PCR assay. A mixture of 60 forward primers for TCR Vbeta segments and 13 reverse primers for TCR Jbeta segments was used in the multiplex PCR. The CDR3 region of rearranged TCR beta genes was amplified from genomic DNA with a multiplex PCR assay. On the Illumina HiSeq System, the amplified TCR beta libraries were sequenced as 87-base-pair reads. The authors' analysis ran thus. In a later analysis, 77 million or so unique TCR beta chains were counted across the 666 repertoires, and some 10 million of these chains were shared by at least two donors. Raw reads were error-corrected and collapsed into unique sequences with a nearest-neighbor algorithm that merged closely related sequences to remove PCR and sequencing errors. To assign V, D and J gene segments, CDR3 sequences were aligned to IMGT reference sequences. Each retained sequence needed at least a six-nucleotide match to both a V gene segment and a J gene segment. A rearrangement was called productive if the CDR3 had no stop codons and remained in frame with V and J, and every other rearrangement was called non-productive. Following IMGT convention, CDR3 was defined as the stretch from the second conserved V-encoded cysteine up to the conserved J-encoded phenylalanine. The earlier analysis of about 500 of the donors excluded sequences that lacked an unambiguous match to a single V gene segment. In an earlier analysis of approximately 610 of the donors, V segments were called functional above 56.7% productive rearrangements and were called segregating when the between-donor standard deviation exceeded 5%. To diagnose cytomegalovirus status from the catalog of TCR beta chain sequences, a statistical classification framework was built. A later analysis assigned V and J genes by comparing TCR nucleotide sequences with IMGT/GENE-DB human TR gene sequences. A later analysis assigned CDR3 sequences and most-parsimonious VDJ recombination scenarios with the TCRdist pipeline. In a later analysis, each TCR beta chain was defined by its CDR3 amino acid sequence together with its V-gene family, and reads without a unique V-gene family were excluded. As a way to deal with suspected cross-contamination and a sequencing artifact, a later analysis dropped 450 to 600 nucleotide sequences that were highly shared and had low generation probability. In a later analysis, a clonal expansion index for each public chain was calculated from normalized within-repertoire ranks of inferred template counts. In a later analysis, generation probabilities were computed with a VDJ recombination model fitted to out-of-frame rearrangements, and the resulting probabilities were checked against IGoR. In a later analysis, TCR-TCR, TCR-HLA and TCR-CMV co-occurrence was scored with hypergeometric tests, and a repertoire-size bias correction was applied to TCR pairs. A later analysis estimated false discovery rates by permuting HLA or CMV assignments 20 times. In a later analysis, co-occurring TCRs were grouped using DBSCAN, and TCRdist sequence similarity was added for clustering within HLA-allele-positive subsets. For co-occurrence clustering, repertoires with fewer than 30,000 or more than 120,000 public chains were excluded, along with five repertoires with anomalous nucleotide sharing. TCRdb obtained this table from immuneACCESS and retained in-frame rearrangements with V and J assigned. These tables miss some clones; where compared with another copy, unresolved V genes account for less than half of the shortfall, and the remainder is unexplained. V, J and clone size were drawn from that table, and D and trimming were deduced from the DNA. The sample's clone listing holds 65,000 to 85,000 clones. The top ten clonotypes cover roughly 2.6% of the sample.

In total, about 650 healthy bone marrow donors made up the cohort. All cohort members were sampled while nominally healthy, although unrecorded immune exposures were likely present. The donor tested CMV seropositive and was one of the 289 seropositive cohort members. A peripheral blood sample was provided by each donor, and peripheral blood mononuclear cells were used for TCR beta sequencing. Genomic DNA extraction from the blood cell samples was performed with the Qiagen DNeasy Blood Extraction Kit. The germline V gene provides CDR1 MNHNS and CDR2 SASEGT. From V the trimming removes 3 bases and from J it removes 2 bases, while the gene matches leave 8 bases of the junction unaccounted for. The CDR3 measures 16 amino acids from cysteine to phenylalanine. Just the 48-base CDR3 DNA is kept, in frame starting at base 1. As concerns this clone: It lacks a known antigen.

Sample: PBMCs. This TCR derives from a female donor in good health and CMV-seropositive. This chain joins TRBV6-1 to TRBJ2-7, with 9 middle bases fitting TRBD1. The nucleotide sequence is TGTGCCAGCAGTGAGCTACAGGGGGCAGGGGCCTACGAGCAGTACTTC. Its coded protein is CASSELQGAGAYEQYF.